This T cell receptor beta chain came from a study of blood T cell repertoires in COVID-19. Authors' analysis steps: Quantification of nucleated cells was approximated via reference gene primer amplification. Assay: immunoSEQ multiplex PCR; the TCRdb copy retains only in-frame clones and omits some. V and J calls and clone size are given by that table; D and trimming were obtained from the DNA. The sample has about 41,000 clones; approximately 80% are singletons. The CDR3 loop spans 16 amino acids. With 4 bases clipped from V and 0 bases from J, the junction kept 9 bases outside the gene matches. The germline V gene encodes CDR1 SGHRS and CDR2 YFSETQ.

Sequenced input: peripheral blood. The chain has TRBV5-1 and TRBJ1-1; 7 positions match TRBD1. The sequence came from a woman of 80 years or more with acute or convalescent COVID-19. CDR3 sequence: CASSRQGTIMNTEAFF. In DNA, the CDR3 is TGCGCCAGCAGCCGACAGGGTACCATCATGAACACTGAAGCTTTCTTT.